The source of this T cell receptor beta chain is a study of CD8 T cells in Susac syndrome. Random hexamers were used to reverse transcribe an amount of roughly 0.45 to 1 ug RNA. The authors amplified TCR beta CDR3 across 54 Vbeta and 13 Jbeta using immunoSEQ multiplex PCR. A single record per CDR3 protein comes from TCRdb applying MiXCR to the immunoSEQ multiplex PCR reads. The sample has roughly 120,000 distinct CDR3 sequences, 85% to 95% seen once. Broader study findings: The study's TCR sequencing and HLA analysis drew on a certain number of individuals. That number was acknowledged as relatively small.

A note on this clonotype: Its antigen is as yet unknown.

The ends were cut back, 6 bases at V and 5 bases at J, with 14 bases in the middle. CDR1 and CDR2 from the germline V gene are SGHAT and FQNNGV. This CDR3 comprises 15 residues. Sequenced material: CD4+ T cells from PBMCs. V is TRBV11-2 and J is TRBJ1-6; TRBD1 is a possible D gene (6 bases). The sequence derives from a human donor with multiple sclerosis. In nucleotides, the CDR3 is TGTGCCAGCAGGAGGGTCCGGACAGATAATTCACCCCTCCACTTT. Encoded protein: CASRRVRTDNSPLHF.